The rows below give T cell receptor beta chains drawn from one sample of a study of blood T cell repertoires in COVID-19. Sequenced by immunoSEQ multiplex PCR; TCRdb stores in-frame clones only, minus some. This table has under 85,000 clones, roughly 80% appearing once. Input material: peripheral blood. The source is a human donor in a cohort sampled during active COVID-19. Both conserved end residues are part of each CDR3. The order of the fields is D gene, J gene, V gene, clone size, CDR3 protein. D genes are given only for firm matches. Clone sizes are given selectively: once, few, many, or a class where the clone is expanded.

TRBD1 | TRBJ1-5 | TRBV23-1 | NA | CASQRHTGQREHSNQPQHF
NA | TRBJ2-3 | TRBV3-1/TRBV3-2 | NA | CASSQNRGPQYF
NA | TRBJ2-7 | TRBV2 | NA | CASSDQGFGQYF
NA | TRBJ1-6 | TRBV3-1/TRBV3-2 | NA | CASSQGPDSPLHF
NA | TRBJ2-5 | TRBV7-9 | NA | CASSPWEGVQTQYF
TRBD2 | TRBJ2-3 | TRBV5-6 | NA | CASSSPSRGEDTQYF
NA | TRBJ2-1 | TRBV12-3/TRBV12-4 | NA | CASTPDSPNEQFF
TRBD2 | TRBJ2-2 | TRBV19 | NA | CAISSGGNTGELFF
TRBD1 | TRBJ1-1 | TRBV30 | NA | CAWSRGTGSTEAFF
NA | TRBJ2-2 | TRBV7-9 | NA | CASSLAGAGVGTGELFF
TRBD1 | TRBJ1-2 | TRBV5-1 | once | CASSLELDRSGGYTF
NA | TRBJ1-1 | TRBV7-3 | NA | CASSLDMSTEAFF
TRBD1 | TRBJ1-2 | TRBV18 | NA | CASSQNRDRGYTF
TRBD1 | TRBJ1-2 | TRBV20-1 | NA | CSASYGTGFSNYGYTF
NA | TRBJ1-1 | TRBV7-2 | once | CASIAASRSTEAFF
NA | TRBJ1-2 | TRBV5-4 | NA | CASSFAQGGYYGYTF
NA | TRBJ1-1 | TRBV18 | NA | CASSPSTTINTEAFF